This T cell receptor (beta chain) emerged from a study of molecular identifiers for immune sequencing clone quantification. The germline gives CDR1 MGHRA, CDR2 YSYEKL. The CDR3 consists of 15 residues. V lost 0 bases, J lost 2 bases, and 11 bases lay in between. TCRdb used MiXCR to reprocess the PCR reads, holding one entry per CDR3 protein. The repertoire holds about 500,000 distinct CDR3 sequences, with over 20% as singletons. What was sequenced was naive CD8+ T cells from blood, with Jurkat cell RNA spiked in. As for subset: FACS-sorted CD8+CD4-CCR7+CD45RA+ naive T cells. This sequence originates from a human donor in good health. Some libraries in this study had Jurkat cell RNA spiked in. This chain joins TRBV4-1 and TRBJ2-7; tentative D call: TRBD2 (5 bases). CDR3 protein: CASSQEARRTYEQYF. The CDR3 DNA reads TGCGCCAGCAGCCAAGAGGCCAGGAGGACCTACGAGCAGTACTTC.